Each of the 2 T cell receptor beta chains below was sequenced from the same sample in a study of blood T cells in healthy people across ages. For the second PCR, which ran for about 6 to 11 cycles, a sample-barcoded 5' primer and a J-beta primer mix were used. TCRdb re-analysed the 5' RACE reads in MiXCR, keeping a single row per CDR3 protein. The sample has over 500,000 distinct CDR3 sequences, roughly a quarter seen once. The same specimen was also included in a second study, on T cells of mothers and their children.

Material: blood. Every receptor here comes from a boy aged 2 to 10 in good health.

The V and J genes are TRBV3-1 and TRBJ2-1, with 9 bases matching TRBD2. Judging by the DNA end, TRBJ2-7 fits better; the J call may be wrong. In germline, CDR1 is LGHDT, CDR2 YNNKEL (reference sequence). This CDR3 spans 16 amino acids. In DNA form, the CDR3 reads TGTGCCAGCAGCCGCGAAGGGACTAGCAGGGCTCCCGAGCAGTACTTC. Translation: CASSREGTSRAPEQYF.

This chain links TRBV25-1 with TRBJ2-5; D is possibly TRBD1 or TRBD2 (5 bases each). The end of the DNA is better explained by TRBJ2-1, so the J call may be wrong. The germline gives CDR1 MGHDK, CDR2 SYGVNS. This CDR3 contains 17 residues. CDR3 loop: CASSVGPGPHRRNEQFF. In DNA form, the CDR3 reads TGTGCCAGCAGTGTTGGCCCGGGACCCCATCGTAGGAATGAGCAGTTCTTC.